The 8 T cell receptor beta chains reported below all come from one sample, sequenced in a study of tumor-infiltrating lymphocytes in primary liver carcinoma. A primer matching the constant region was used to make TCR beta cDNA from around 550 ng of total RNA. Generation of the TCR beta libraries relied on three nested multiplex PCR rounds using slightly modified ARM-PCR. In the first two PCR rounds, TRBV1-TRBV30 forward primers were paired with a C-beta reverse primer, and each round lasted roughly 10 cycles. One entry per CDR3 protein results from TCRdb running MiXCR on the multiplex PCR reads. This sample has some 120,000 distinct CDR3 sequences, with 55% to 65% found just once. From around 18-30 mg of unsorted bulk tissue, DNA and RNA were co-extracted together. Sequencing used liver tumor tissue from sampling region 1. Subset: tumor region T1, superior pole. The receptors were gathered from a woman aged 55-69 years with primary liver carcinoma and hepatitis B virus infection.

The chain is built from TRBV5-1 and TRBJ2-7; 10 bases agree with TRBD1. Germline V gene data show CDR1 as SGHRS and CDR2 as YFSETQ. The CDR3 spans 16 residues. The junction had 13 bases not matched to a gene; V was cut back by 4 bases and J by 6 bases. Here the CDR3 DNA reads TGCGCCAGCAGCACCGCCGACAGGGGGCGTAACAGCGAGCAGTACTTC. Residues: CASSTADRGRNSEQYF.

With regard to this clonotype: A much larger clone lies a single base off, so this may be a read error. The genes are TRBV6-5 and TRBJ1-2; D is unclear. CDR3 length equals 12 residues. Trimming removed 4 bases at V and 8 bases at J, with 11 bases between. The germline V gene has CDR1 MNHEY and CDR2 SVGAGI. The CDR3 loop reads CASSSPWWGYTF. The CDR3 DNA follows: TGTGCCAGCAGTTCTCCCTGGTGGGGCTACACCTTC.

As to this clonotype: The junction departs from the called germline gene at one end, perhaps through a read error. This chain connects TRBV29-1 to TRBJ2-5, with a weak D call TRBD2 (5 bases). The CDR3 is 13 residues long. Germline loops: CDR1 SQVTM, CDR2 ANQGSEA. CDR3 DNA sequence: TGCAGCGCGTATTCGGGATTTCAAGAGACCAAGAACTTC. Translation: CSAYSGFQETKNF.

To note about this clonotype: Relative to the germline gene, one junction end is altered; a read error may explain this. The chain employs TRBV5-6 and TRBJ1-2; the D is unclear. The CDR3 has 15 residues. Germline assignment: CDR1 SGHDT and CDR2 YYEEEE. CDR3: CASSSLRVINCGYTF. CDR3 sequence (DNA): TGTGCCAGCAGCTCGTTGCGGGTCATCAACTGTGGCTACACCTTC.

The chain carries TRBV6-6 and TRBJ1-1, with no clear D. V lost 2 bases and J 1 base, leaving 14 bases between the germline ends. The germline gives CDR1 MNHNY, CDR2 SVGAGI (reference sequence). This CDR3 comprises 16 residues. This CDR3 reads CASSYAKGQENTEAFF. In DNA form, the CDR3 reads TGTGCCAGCAGTTACGCCAAAGGGCAGGAGAACACTGAAGCTTTCTTT.

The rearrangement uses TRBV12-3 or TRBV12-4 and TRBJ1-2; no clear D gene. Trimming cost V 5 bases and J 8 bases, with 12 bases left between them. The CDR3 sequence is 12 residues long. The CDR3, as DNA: TGTGCCAGCAGTCTGAGTGCTTGGGGCTACACCTTC. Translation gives CASSLSAWGYTF.

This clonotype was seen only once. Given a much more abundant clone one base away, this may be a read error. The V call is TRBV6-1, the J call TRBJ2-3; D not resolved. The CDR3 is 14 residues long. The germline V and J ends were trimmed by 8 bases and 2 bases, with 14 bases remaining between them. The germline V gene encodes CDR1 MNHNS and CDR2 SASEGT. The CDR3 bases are TGTGCCAGCGGGGTGGACGGCTACACAGATACGCAGTATTTT. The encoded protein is CASGVDGYTDTQYF.

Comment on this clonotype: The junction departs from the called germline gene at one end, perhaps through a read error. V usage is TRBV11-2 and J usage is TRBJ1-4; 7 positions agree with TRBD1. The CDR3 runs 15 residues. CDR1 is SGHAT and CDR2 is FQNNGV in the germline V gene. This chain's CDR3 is CASSLLGQAGEKLVF. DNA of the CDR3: TGTGCCAGCAGCTTGCTCGGACAGGCGGGGGAAAAACTGGTTTTT. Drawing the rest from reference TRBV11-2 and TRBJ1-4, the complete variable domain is EAGVAQSPRYKIIEKRQSVAFWCNPISGHATLYWYQQILGQGPKLLIQFQNNGVVDDSQLPKDRFSAERLKGVDSTLKIQPAKLEDSAVYLCASSLLGQAGEKLVFGSGTQLSVL.